A single sample gave rise to the 19 T cell receptor beta chains below, sequenced in a study of cytomegalovirus exposure and HLA in healthy donors. In the PCR, 60 Vbeta and 13 Jbeta primers were used. Sequencing was performed with immunoSEQ multiplex PCR; in TCRdb, only in-frame clones are kept and a portion is missing. The table lists about 89,000 clones, under 80% of them singletons. The sequenced sample consisted of PBMCs. All receptors derive from a male donor in good health and CMV-seronegative.

CDR3 nucleotides: TGTGCCAGCAGCTCAACTGGGACAGGGGGCGCGGACTATGGCTACACCTTC. Translated, it gives CASSSTGTGGADYGYTF. This chain connects TRBV7-6 to TRBJ1-2, with 12 bases lining up with TRBD1. V shed 4 bases, J shed 3 bases, and the junction held 9 bases outside the gene matches. CDR1 is SGHVS, CDR2 FNYEAQ, per germline. This CDR3 comprises 17 residues. Combining the CDR3 with reference TRBV7-6 and TRBJ1-2 gives the whole variable domain GAGVSQSPRYKVTKRGQDVALRCDPISGHVSLYWYRQALGQGPEFLTYFNYEAQQDKSGLPNDRFSAERPEGSISTLTIQRTEQRDSAMYRCASSSTGTGGADYGYTFGSGTRLTVV.

The chain combines TRBV5-1 with TRBJ2-7, with TRBD1 identical over 10 bases. The CDR3 covers 16 residues. The germline V gene encodes CDR1 SGHRS and CDR2 YFSETQ. Trimming cost V 0 bases and J 9 bases; bases outside gene matches: 12. CDR3 sequence (DNA): TGCGCCAGCAGCTTGGCCGGTGGGACAGGGGTGTATGGGCAGTACTTC. Translation gives CASSLAGGTGVYGQYF.

CDR3 region: CASRANRDYYGYTF. The DNA for the CDR3 is TGTGCCAGCAGAGCCAACAGGGATTACTATGGCTACACCTTC. The rearrangement uses TRBV27 and TRBJ1-2; D may be TRBD1 (6 bases). Germline V lookup: CDR1 MNHEY, CDR2 SMNVEV (reference sequence). V was pared by 6 bases and J by 3 bases, with 14 bases between. The CDR3 sequence is 14 residues long.

V usage is TRBV6-1 and J usage is TRBJ1-1, with TRBD1 as a possible D gene (5 bases). Germline V lookup: CDR1 MNHNS, CDR2 SASEGT. There are 13 residues in the CDR3. V lost 7 bases and J lost 3, with 12 bases in between. The CDR3 DNA reads TGTGCCAGCACTAGTATCAGGGACACTGAAGCTTTCTTT. Encoded protein: CASTSIRDTEAFF.

The chain is built from TRBV19 and TRBJ1-5; 8 bases fit TRBD1. The V segment lost 2 bases and the J segment 4 bases; nucleotides outside the gene matches: 7. Per the germline V gene, CDR1 is LNHDA and CDR2 is SQIVND (reference sequence). The CDR3 sequence is 16 residues long. The CDR3 nucleotides read TGTGCCAGTAGTATAACCACAGGGGGTAGGAATCAGCCCCAGCATTTT. As protein: CASSITTGGRNQPQHF.

This clone was detected a few times. V usage is TRBV18 and J usage is TRBJ1-1; D is perhaps TRBD1 (5 bases). V was cut by 6 bases and J by 1 base, with 12 bases left in between. CDR3 length equals 14 residues. Germline values: CDR1 KGHSH, CDR2 LQKENI. The CDR3 sequence: CASSRLDRNTEAFF. CDR3 nucleotides: TGTGCCAGCTCCCGGCTTGACAGGAACACTGAAGCTTTCTTT.

J is TRBJ1-2 and V is TRBV7-2, with TRBD1 identical over 8 bases. Germline V gene data show CDR1 as SGHTA and CDR2 as FQGNSA. The CDR3 contains 17 residues. V shed 5 bases, J shed 9 bases, and the junction held 20 bases outside the gene matches. The CDR3 DNA reads TGTGCCAGCAGCGGGGGTAGCTTCCGGCCGGGACAGGTCAGCTACACCTTC. Its translation is CASSGGSFRPGQVSYTF.

To note about this clone: Other DNA sequences of this sample code for an identical CDR3. This chain connects TRBV5-1 to TRBJ1-2; TRBD1 aligns across 9 bases. Germline V CDR1 and CDR2: SGHRS, YFSETQ. The length of the CDR3 is 15 residues. V lost 0 bases and J lost 5; bases outside the gene matches: 5. CDR3 nucleotides: TGCGCCAGCAGCTTGGAGGGACAGGGTAATTATGGCTACACCTTC. Residues: CASSLEGQGNYGYTF.

The chain employs TRBV6-1 and TRBJ2-2; the D is unclear. The CDR3 has 13 residues. Germline V gene data show CDR1 as MNHNS and CDR2 as SASEGT. V was shortened by 3 bases and J by 6 bases, with 8 bases between the two germline ends. In DNA, the CDR3 is TGTGCCAGCAGTGAGAGAACCCCCGGGGAGCTGTTTTTT. It encodes CASSERTPGELFF.

The chain joins TRBV28 to TRBJ1-2; 9 bases line up with TRBD1. In germline, CDR1 is MDHEN, CDR2 SYDVKM. Trimming removed 8 bases from V and 4 bases from J; junction bases left unmatched: 5. The CDR3 contains 13 residues. CDR3 loop: CASAKTGGYGYTF. CDR3 bases: TGTGCCAGCGCCAAGACAGGGGGCTATGGCTACACCTTC.

The chain joins TRBV29-1 to TRBJ2-3, with 10 bases identical to TRBD2. The J segment lost 1 base and the V segment lost 3 bases, leaving 1 base of the junction unmatched. This CDR3 has 14 residues. CDR1 is SQVTM, CDR2 ANQGSEA, per germline. The CDR3 bases are TGCAGCGTTGACGGGACTAGCGGCACAGATACGCAGTATTTT. Encoded protein: CSVDGTSGTDTQYF.

The rearrangement links TRBV18 to TRBJ1-1; the D is unclear. This CDR3 spans 15 amino acids. Trimming took off 2 bases at V and 3 bases at J, with 13 bases between the two ends. From germline, CDR1 is KGHSH and CDR2 LQKENI. In DNA form, the CDR3 reads TGTGCCAGCTCACCATTCGACAACCCGGACACTGAAGCTTTCTTT. Amino acid sequence: CASSPFDNPDTEAFF.

The chain combines TRBV5-1 with TRBJ1-2; tentative D call: TRBD1 (5 bases). This CDR3 comprises 14 residues. Germline V CDR1 and CDR2: SGHRS, YFSETQ. V was trimmed by 2 bases and J by 9 bases, leaving 17 bases between them. CDR3 DNA sequence: TGCGCCAGCAGCTTTGAGGTAAAGGGGAACCGCTACACCTTC. Protein: CASSFEVKGNRYTF.

This clone has more than one count but fewer than ten. The genes are TRBV7-9 and TRBJ1-5, with 9 bases identical to TRBD1. J lost 2 bases, V lost 4 bases, and 6 bases had no gene match. This CDR3 spans 16 amino acids. Germline values: CDR1 SEHNR, CDR2 FQNEAQ (reference sequence). The CDR3 region is CASSWGTGMGNQPQHF. Written as DNA, the CDR3 is TGTGCCAGCAGCTGGGGGACAGGGATGGGCAATCAGCCCCAGCATTTT.

The CDR3 protein is CASRIQGSNTEAFF. CDR3 nucleotide sequence: TGTGCCAGCAGGATCCAGGGGTCGAACACTGAAGCTTTCTTT. The V call is TRBV14, the J call TRBJ1-1, with a possible D match to TRBD1 (6 bases). Germline V gene lookup returns CDR1 SGHDN and CDR2 FVKESK. This CDR3 contains 14 residues. The V end was cut by 6 bases, the J end by 1 base, with 12 bases between.

The genes are TRBV6-6 and TRBJ2-1; TRBD1 matches at 7 bases. This CDR3 comprises 14 residues. V dropped 6 bases and J dropped 8; count of bases not matched to a gene: 10. The germline gives CDR1 MNHNY, CDR2 SVGAGI (reference sequence). DNA of the CDR3: TGTGCCAGCAGCCAGGACAGGTTTCGTGATGAGCAGTTCTTC. It yields the protein CASSQDRFRDEQFF.

J is TRBJ2-5 and V is TRBV4-3; 7 positions agree with TRBD2. In germline, CDR1 is LGHNA, CDR2 YSLEER. The J segment lost 5 bases and the V segment lost 5 bases, leaving 11 bases of the junction unmatched. There are 15 residues in the CDR3. CDR3 loop: CASSKAGSKEETQYF. The CDR3 DNA is TGCGCCAGCAGCAAAGCGGGATCAAAAGAGGAGACCCAGTACTTC.

This chain joins TRBV6-5 and TRBJ1-5; D remains ambiguous. This CDR3 has 13 amino acids. Trimming cost V 5 bases and J 4 bases, with 9 bases left between them. Germline V gene sequence: CDR1 MNHEY, CDR2 SVGAGI. The CDR3 loop reads CASSGQQNQPQHF. CDR3 nucleotides: TGTGCCAGCAGTGGGCAGCAAAATCAGCCCCAGCATTTT.

This clone was found a few times. This chain joins TRBV7-2 and TRBJ1-5; D unclear. Between the trimmed V and J ends, which lost 2 bases and 2 bases, there was a span of 10 bases. Per germline, CDR1 SGHTA and CDR2 FQGNSA. CDR3 length: 15 amino acids. CDR3 residues: CASSLLRGGNQPQHF. The DNA for the CDR3 is TGTGCCAGCAGCTTACTCCGGGGAGGCAATCAGCCCCAGCATTTT.